This T cell receptor beta chain was sequenced in a study of post-analysis software for immune sequencing data. Notes on the study in general: The five TRBV segments detected at higher frequency in patients than in controls included TRBV5-6, TRBV5-1 and TRBV20-1.

This clonotype was detected only a few times. What it binds is unknown. The CDR3 totals 13 residues. The V gene lost 8 bases and the J gene lost 5 bases, with 16 bases spanning the gap. CDR1 MNHEY and CDR2 SVGAGI come from the germline V gene. Sequencing libraries made from TCR beta cDNA carried unique molecular identifiers. One entry per CDR3 protein, called by TCRdb with MiXCR from the PCR reads. The data hold roughly 580,000 distinct CDR3 sequences, with 44% observed a single time. The sequenced material came from blood. The chain is built from TRBV6-5 and TRBJ2-7; D may be TRBD2 (6 bases). The clonotype was recovered from a girl between 10 and 17 years old with multiple sclerosis. The CDR3 loop reads CASGRGGGDEQYF. The CDR3 coding sequence is TGTGCCAGCGGGCGTGGGGGAGGTGACGAGCAGTACTTC.